These T cell receptor beta chains were read from a single sample in a study of shared clonotypes between healthy human individuals. Some clones are missing from TCRdb's copy, which holds only in-frame ones; the method was immunoSEQ multiplex PCR. The sample contains about 1 million clones, about three quarters of which appear only once. The sample comprised memory CD4+ T cells sorted from blood. These receptors were obtained from a man between 18 and 29 years old in good health. CDR3s leave out the opening cysteine and the closing phenylalanine or tryptophan. The D gene is left open where the match is weak. The size of a clone is reported for some rows only, either as once, few or many, or as a class for expanded clones.

J,V,D,size,CDR3
TRBJ1-1,TRBV7-9,.,few,ASSLGRDIEAF
TRBJ2-6,TRBV14,.,.,ASSHVGNSGANVLT
TRBJ1-1,TRBV5-1,TRBD1,.,ASSLGGQGRTEAF
TRBJ2-3,TRBV11-2,TRBD2,.,ASSRTSGSTDTQY
TRBJ2-2,TRBV6-5,.,once,ASSYSRGDTGELF
TRBJ2-3,TRBV19,.,.,ASSRSTDTQY
TRBJ1-6,TRBV7-9,.,.,ASSLLGANNSPLH
TRBJ1-6,TRBV6-1,.,.,ASGSPLH
TRBJ1-3,TRBV7-9,.,once,ASTDSNSGNTIY
TRBJ2-2,TRBV30,TRBD2,.,AWSVAGGGPGELF
TRBJ2-2,TRBV5-1,TRBD2,.,ASRAGTRTTGELF
TRBJ2-2,TRBV5-1,.,once,ASRNGQSNTGELF
TRBJ2-3,TRBV6-5,.,.,ASRDGPDTQY
TRBJ2-7,TRBV28,.,.,ASSRGFAQY
TRBJ2-5,TRBV6-5,.,.,ASSWGQGQTQY
TRBJ2-7,TRBV18,TRBD1,.,ASSPRLLGQGDVYEQY
TRBJ1-5,TRBV7-2,TRBD1,.,ASSTGGGNQPQH
TRBJ2-4,TRBV18,.,.,ASSPQELAKNIQY
TRBJ1-1,TRBV19,.,many,ASSTRQDWEDTEAF
TRBJ1-1,TRBV10-2,.,.,ASSPADAEAF
TRBJ1-6,TRBV4-1,.,.,ASSLDLTVSPLH
TRBJ1-3,TRBV6-4,TRBD1,.,ASKTRDRGNTIY
TRBJ2-5,TRBV30,.,once,AWAGFGTQY
TRBJ1-1,TRBV29-1,.,few,SAGTGRLNTEAF
TRBJ1-1,TRBV6-1,TRBD1,once,ASSGGTDLNTEAF
TRBJ1-1,TRBV5-6,TRBD1,.,ASSLEGAQQWNTEAF
TRBJ1-3,TRBV10-3,.,.,AIRGTATSGNTIY
TRBJ1-2,TRBV6-4,.,.,ASSGGGYT
TRBJ2-2,TRBV28,.,.,ASSFVGGSGGELF
TRBJ1-3,TRBV5-1,.,once,ASSSTGTGNTIY
TRBJ2-2,TRBV5-1,.,once,ASSLSRADTGELF